This T cell receptor (beta chain) was obtained from a study of regulatory T cells in long-lasting Graves disease. Libraries of TCR beta came from iRepertoire HTBI primers plus Arm-PCR of CDR3 regions. In TCRdb, the multiplex PCR reads were re-called with MiXCR into one record per CDR3 protein. The sample has about 560,000 distinct CDR3 sequences, 16% seen once. Time point: newly diagnosed GD, antithyroid drugs for less than 3 months. RNA from PBMCs was the source of the TCR library. Diagnosis followed American Thyroid Association guidelines for Graves' disease. Study-level results: TRBV28, TRBJ1-2 and TRBJ2-5 emerged as the favored segments in persistent disease.

J gave up 3 bases and V 4 bases, and 3 bases lay outside the gene matches. The CDR3 sequence is 15 residues long. Germline CDR1 MNHEY, CDR2 SVGEGT. As to this clonotype: No antigen is known for it.

These data were likewise used in another study, on T cells in Graves' hyperthyroidism and ophthalmopathy. That investigation notes: The patients, who ranged from 18 to 65 in age, presented with newly diagnosed hyperthyroidism lasting under 2 months.

This specimen was peripheral blood mononuclear cells (PBMCs), taken at new diagnosis, from a patient treated with antithyroid drugs. The clonotype originates from a man in his late teens or twenties with Graves disease. The chain recombines TRBV6-2 or TRBV6-3 with TRBJ2-3; 11 nucleotides align to TRBD2. DNA of the CDR3: TGTGCCAGCAGTTCAGCTAGCGGGGGGACAGATACGCAGTATTTT. Its translation is CASSSASGGTDTQYF.